This T cell receptor (beta chain) originates from a study of regulatory T cells in long-lasting Graves disease. In the study overall: Graves' disease counted as persistent after over 5 years of antithyroid drugs with positive TSH receptor antibodies. Findings of the study overall: TRBV28 was favored in persistent disease, as were TRBJ1-2 and TRBJ2-5.

Arm-PCR of CDR3 regions and iRepertoire HTBI primers were the basis on which TCR beta libraries were built. Via MiXCR, TCRdb re-called the multiplex PCR reads, giving one row per CDR3 protein. The sample contains about 450,000 distinct CDR3 sequences, around 24% of which appear only once. The V and J ends lost 3 bases and 4 bases, in that order; junction bases with no gene match: 8. Germline V gives CDR1 SGHTA, CDR2 FQGNSA. There are 16 residues in the CDR3. There are many counts of this clonotype. Its antigen is still unknown. Time point of the sample: persistent/refractory GD, antithyroid drugs over 5 years with positive TRAb. PBMCs provided the RNA from which the TCR library was made. The source of the patients was an endocrinology department in Xi'an, China.

The sequencing here drew on peripheral blood mononuclear cells (PBMCs), taken when the disease was refractory, from a patient treated with antithyroid drugs. The chain joins TRBV7-2 to TRBJ2-5; 10 nucleotides align to TRBD2. The sequence derives from a female donor with Graves disease. The CDR3: CASSFRASGSSETQYF. CDR3 DNA sequence: TGTGCCAGCAGCTTTCGGGCTAGCGGGAGTTCAGAGACCCAGTACTTC.